What follows is one T cell receptor beta chain and its context. This sample is part of a study of identical twins. Via MiXCR, TCRdb re-called the 5' RACE reads, giving one row per CDR3 protein. The sample carries around 690,000 distinct CDR3 sequences, 20% to 25% recorded once. CDR3 length: 14 residues. Germline CDR1 and CDR2: ENHRY and SYGVKD. After removal of 8 bases from V and 4 bases from J, the junction contained 9 bases not matched to a gene. These data are also associated with another study on T cells expressing NK-cell markers.

The sequence came from a woman aged 18 to 35 in good health. V usage is TRBV10-3 and J usage is TRBJ1-2, with 8 bases aligning to TRBD1. Sequencing was done on a sample of PBMCs. The CDR3 loop reads CAISGGAKGYGYTF. Written as DNA, the CDR3 is TGTGCCATCTCAGGGGGCGCAAAAGGCTATGGCTACACCTTC.